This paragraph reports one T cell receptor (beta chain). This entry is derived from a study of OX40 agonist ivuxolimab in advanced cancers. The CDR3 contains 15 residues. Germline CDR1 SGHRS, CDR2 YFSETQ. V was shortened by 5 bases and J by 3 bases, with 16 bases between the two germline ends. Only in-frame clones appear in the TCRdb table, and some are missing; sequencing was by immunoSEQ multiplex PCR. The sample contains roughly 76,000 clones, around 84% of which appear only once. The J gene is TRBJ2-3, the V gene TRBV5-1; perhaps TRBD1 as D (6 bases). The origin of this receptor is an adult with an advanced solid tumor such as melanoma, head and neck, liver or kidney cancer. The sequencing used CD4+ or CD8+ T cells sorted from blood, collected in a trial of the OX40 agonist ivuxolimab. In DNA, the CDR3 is TGCGCCAGCAGGGATCCAGGGGCAGTTACAGATACGCAGTATTTT. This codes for CASRDPGAVTDTQYF.